This T cell receptor (beta chain) is from a study of chemoradiotherapy in HPV16-positive cancers. The CDR3 has 15 residues. Germline V CDR1 and CDR2: MNHNS, SASEGT. V was cut by 7 bases and J by 7 bases, with 19 bases left in between. Profiled with immunoSEQ multiplex PCR; TCRdb holds only in-frame clones, not every one. The data hold about 3,000 clones, with approximately 87% observed a single time. Whole-study results and caveats: For HPV16-positive patients, expanding HPV-responsive T cells associated with longer recurrence-free survival.

Points on this clone: Its antigen is currently unknown.

The starting material was tumor tissue, obtained from a patient who underwent chemoradiotherapy. The TCR comes from a human donor with HPV-associated anogenital cancer. V and J are TRBV6-1 and TRBJ1-4, with TRBD1 as a possible D gene (6 bases). The CDR3 bases are TGTGCCAGCACTGTACAGGGACCGGTTGTTGAAAAACTGTTTTTT. Its translation: CASTVQGPVVEKLFF.